These 10 T cell receptor beta chains were all obtained from the same sample, sequenced in a study of T cell repertoires in cytomegalovirus infection. These receptors' targets are unknown. TCRdb processed the reads anew with MiXCR; each CDR3 protein has one entry. Here the sample spans around 750,000 distinct CDR3 sequences, 32% being singletons. The input for sequencing was cultured CD8+ T cells from PBMCs, taken from culture after CMV antigen stimulation. The receptors derive from a human donor in good health (CMV status not recorded). Some clones in this sample may be carry-over from other donors' samples.

The chain has TRBV19 and TRBJ1-2; 8 bases are shared with TRBD1. CDR1 and CDR2 (germline): LNHDA, SQIVND (reference sequence). The junction had 13 bases not matched to a gene; V was cut back by 7 bases and J by 6 bases. This CDR3 has 15 residues. CDR3 sequence reads: CASKGGMAGGDGYTF. In DNA, the CDR3 is TGTGCCAGTAAGGGGGGAATGGCAGGGGGCGATGGCTACACCTTC.

This chain links TRBV5-4 with TRBJ2-7; D is undetermined. Germline V gene lookup returns CDR1 SGHNT and CDR2 YYREEE (reference sequence). Trimming took 7 bases from V and 9 from J, leaving 11 bases between them. The CDR3 runs to 10 residues. The CDR3 bases are TGTGCCAGCTTCCACCCCGGGCAGTACGTC. Its translation: CASFHPGQYV.

This clonotype has a handful of counts. J is TRBJ1-4 and V is TRBV7-8; D unresolved. Trimming removed 11 bases from V and 1 base from J, with 14 bases in between. The germline CDR1 and CDR2 sequences are SGHVS and FQNEAQ. The CDR3 runs 14 residues. CDR3 in DNA: TGTGCCTCATGGTCCCGGAAAACTAATGAAAAACTGTTTTTT. This encodes CASWSRKTNEKLFF.

This clonotype has more than one count but fewer than ten. The V and J genes are TRBV4-1 and TRBJ1-1; no firm D call. V was clipped by 4 bases and J by 1 base, with 19 bases between them. There are 17 residues in the CDR3. Germline assignment: CDR1 MGHRA and CDR2 YSYEKL. The CDR3 nucleotides are TGCGCCAGCAGCCTCCGGGCTCAGCCAGACACGAACACTGAAGCTTTCTTT. It codes for CASSLRAQPDTNTEAFF.

This clonotype was detected many times. V is TRBV12-3 or TRBV12-4 and J is TRBJ2-6, with a possible D match to TRBD1 (7 bases). This CDR3 has 20 amino acids. The V end was cut by 3 bases, the J end by 0 bases, with 21 bases between. CDR3 nucleotides: TGTGCCAGCAGTTTCCCTCCAGGGGGGTTCCGAGGCTCTGGGGCCAACGTCCTGACTTTC. Its protein is CASSFPPGGFRGSGANVLTF.

This chain connects TRBV6-2 or TRBV6-3 to TRBJ2-7; D is unresolved. With 4 bases removed from V and 1 base from J, the gap between germline ends came to 14 bases. The CDR3 is 15 residues long. Germline V CDR1 and CDR2: MNHEY, SVGEGT. CDR3 protein: CASSSLLQRSYEQYV. The CDR3 DNA reads as TGTGCCAGCAGTTCCCTTTTGCAGAGGTCCTACGAGCAGTACGTC.

The chain employs TRBV6-1 and TRBJ2-5; D gene ambiguous. The CDR3 loop spans 14 amino acids. The V end lost 0 bases, the J end lost 0 bases, and 5 bases lay between the germline ends. Per germline, CDR1 MNHNS and CDR2 SASEGT. CDR3 region: CASSEALDQETQYF. The CDR3 nucleotides read TGTGCCAGCAGTGAAGCGCTTGACCAAGAGACCCAGTACTTC.

This clonotype was observed a handful of times. The chain employs TRBV6-5 and TRBJ2-3; D gene ambiguous. CDR1 and CDR2 from the germline V gene are MNHEY and SVGAGI. The CDR3 is made up of 12 amino acids. Trimming stripped 3 bases from V and 4 bases from J, with 5 bases between. CDR3 sequence: CASSYAPDTQYF. CDR3 DNA: TGTGCCAGCAGTTATGCACCAGATACGCAGTATTTT.

V gene TRBV28 combines with J gene TRBJ2-5; 9 bases are a match to TRBD2. Germline V gives CDR1 MDHEN, CDR2 SYDVKM. The CDR3 spans 15 residues. The J segment lost 1 base and the V segment lost 3 bases, leaving 3 bases of the junction unmatched. The CDR3: CASSFWRGGQETQYF. The CDR3 bases are TGTGCCAGCAGTTTTTGGCGGGGGGGCCAAGAGACCCAGTACTTC. Full variable domain (remainder filled in from reference TRBV28 and TRBJ2-5): DVKVTQSSRYLVKRTGEKVFLECVQDMDHENMFWYRQDPGLGLRLIYFSYDVKMKEKGDIPEGYSVSREKKERFSLILESASTNQTSMYLCASSFWRGGQETQYFGPGTRLLVL.

The CDR3 reads CSVDGTGGNYEQYV. CDR3 nucleotide sequence: TGCAGCGTTGACGGGACAGGAGGCAACTACGAGCAGTACGTC. The V call is TRBV29-1, the J call TRBJ2-7; 8 bases agree with TRBD1. This CDR3 is 14 amino acids long. Trimming took 3 bases from V and 3 from J; bases not matched to a gene: 7. CDR1 is SQVTM, CDR2 ANQGSEA, per germline.